This T cell receptor (beta chain) was captured by sequencing in a study of regulatory T cells in long-lasting Graves disease. Study conclusions and caveats: Repertoires from persistent disease leaned toward TRBV28, TRBJ1-2 and TRBJ2-5.

The V end was cut by 3 bases, the J end by 2 bases, with 8 bases between. Per germline, CDR1 LNHDA and CDR2 SQIVND (reference sequence). The CDR3 is made up of 13 amino acids. As for time point: persistent/refractory GD, antithyroid drugs over 5 years with positive TRAb. PBMCs were the source of the RNA used for TCR sequencing. Libraries of TCR beta came from iRepertoire HTBI primers plus Arm-PCR of CDR3 regions. Each CDR3 protein gets one entry after TCRdb re-called the multiplex PCR reads with MiXCR. Seen here are fewer than 550,000 distinct CDR3 sequences, around a fifth observed once, and the top ten hold roughly 7.7%. This clonotype has more than one count but fewer than ten. No antigen is known for it.

The chain uses TRBV19 and TRBJ2-7, with unresolved D. Sequencing used peripheral blood mononuclear cells (PBMCs), obtained when the disease was refractory, from a patient treated with antithyroid drugs. This receptor was taken from a female donor with Graves disease. In DNA form, the CDR3 reads TGTGCCAGTAGTATGGTGGGCCCCTACGAGCAGTACTTC. It yields the protein CASSMVGPYEQYF.